What follows is one TCR beta chain and its context. The data originate from a study of shared clonotypes between healthy human individuals. Trimming left V 3 bases short and J 4 bases short, with 10 bases between. Germline V lookup: CDR1 SGDLS, CDR2 YYNGEE. The CDR3 loop spans 14 amino acids. Sequencing used immunoSEQ multiplex PCR; TCRdb keeps in-frame clones, though not all of them. The sample consists of about 560,000 clones, around three quarters of them appearing once. Material: PBMCs. This chain joins TRBV9 and TRBJ2-2, with D perhaps matching TRBD1 (6 bases). This TCR derives from a woman in her 40s in good health. Some clones in this sample may be carry-over from other donors' samples. The CDR3 coding sequence is TGTGCCAGCAGCGCCGGGACACCCACCGGGGAGCTGTTTTTT. This codes for CASSAGTPTGELFF.